The present entry profiles one T cell receptor beta chain with its context. The antigen this receptor binds is unknown. Base qualities are not provided; no much larger clone lies one nucleotide away. Post-treatment primary, local recurrence and metastasis tumors from poor-prognosis patients were used as specimens. These data belong to a study of the immune and genomic landscape of osteosarcoma (dated by TCRdb to the early 2020s). The study in broad terms: A total of 50 or so pediatric and adult patients with high-grade osteosarcoma made up the overall cohort, and the median age at diagnosis was approximately 25 years (range roughly 5-85). Poor-risk disease was overrepresented in the cohort, as 73% of patients had an unfavorable pathologic response to standard therapy and approximately 67% had died. Patients in the overall cohort were approximately 63% male, and 70% to 85% presented with localized disease at diagnosis. To define immunogenic potential, the study profiled osteosarcoma specimens using whole genome, RNA and T-cell receptor sequencing, along with immunohistochemistry and reverse phase protein arrays. TCR sequencing results were integrated with transcriptome, protein array and immunostaining data to characterize the osteosarcoma immunogenomic landscape. Three patients contributed a couple of samples from the same tumor site. An explanation for the limited clinical activity of immune checkpoint inhibitors in osteosarcoma was sought in the study. Points the paper makes about the study in general: Overall, productive TCR clonality was low, with a mean of 0.09 and a maximum of 0.3, which suggests limited clonal expansion of T cells. In five cases, the repertoire was dominated by a single hyperexpanded clone, and fewer than 100 T-cell clonotypes were detected in all five cases. Along with the frozen tumor specimens, matched blood was collected from just two patients. TCR productive clonality was greater in the immune-hot C3 cluster than in the cold C1 cluster, although TCR productive clonality remained low overall. Sample size was not determined by any statistical method, because osteosarcoma is rare and every possible sample was collected. Clonality benchmarks came from external normal skin and healthy peripheral blood data rather than matched normal tissue.

TCR beta chain CDR3 regions were immunosequenced with the ImmunoSEQ Assay (Adaptive Biotechnologies). Regarding the original processing steps: The ImmunoSEQ Analyzer platform was used to export TCRB rearrangements, read counts, read proportions and gene usage. T-cell clonality was computed as 1 minus Pielou's evenness on productive rearrangements. In the clonal space homeostasis analysis, clonotypes were sorted into rare, small, medium, large or hyperexpanded (0.01 to 1 of the repertoire) bins. TCR productive clonality was compared across immune clusters C1, C2 and C3 using the Wilcoxon rank sum test. What TCRdb holds here is the immuneACCESS table cut down to in-frame rearrangements. Part of the clones is not present; checked against another copy, under half of the missing clones reflect an unresolved V gene, and the others are unexplained. V and J calls and clone size are those listed in that table; D and trimming were worked out from the DNA. This sample is represented by roughly 10,000 clones; about 72% of them were singletons. The ten largest clones capture roughly 18% of the sample.

The germline V gene supplies CDR1 SGHDN and CDR2 FVKESK. The V end loses 0 bases and the J end loses 3 bases, and a stretch of 5 bases separates them. From its cysteine to its phenylalanine, the CDR3 spans 13 amino acids. Only CDR3 DNA remains: 39 bases, in frame from the first base. This receptor was obtained from a human donor with osteosarcoma. The chain is made from TRBV14 and TRBJ2-5; the D gene cannot be named for sure. Sequenced material: osteosarcoma tumor tissue from the lung. Read as DNA, the sequence is TGTGCCAGCAGCCAAGATAACGAAGAGACCCAGTACTTC. It translates to CASSQDNEETQYF.